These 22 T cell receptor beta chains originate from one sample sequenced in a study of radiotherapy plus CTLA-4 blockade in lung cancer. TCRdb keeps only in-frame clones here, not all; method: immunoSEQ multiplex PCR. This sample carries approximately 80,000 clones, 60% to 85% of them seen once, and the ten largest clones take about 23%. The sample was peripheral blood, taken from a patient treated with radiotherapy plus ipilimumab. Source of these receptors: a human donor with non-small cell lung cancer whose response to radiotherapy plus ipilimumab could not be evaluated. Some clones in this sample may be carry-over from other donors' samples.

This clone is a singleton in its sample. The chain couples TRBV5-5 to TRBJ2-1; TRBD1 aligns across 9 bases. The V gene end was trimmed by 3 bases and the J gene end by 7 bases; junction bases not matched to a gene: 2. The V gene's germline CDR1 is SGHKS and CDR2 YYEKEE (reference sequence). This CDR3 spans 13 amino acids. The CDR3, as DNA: TGTGCCAGCAGCTCGACAGGGGGGAATGAGCAGTTCTTC. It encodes CASSSTGGNEQFF.

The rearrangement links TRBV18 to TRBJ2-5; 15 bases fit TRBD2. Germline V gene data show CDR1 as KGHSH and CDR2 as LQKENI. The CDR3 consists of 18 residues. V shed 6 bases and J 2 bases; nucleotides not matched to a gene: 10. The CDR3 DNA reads TGTGCCAGCTCGCGGACTAGCGGGGGGGCGAGACCTCAAGAGACCCAGTACTTC. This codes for CASSRTSGGARPQETQYF.

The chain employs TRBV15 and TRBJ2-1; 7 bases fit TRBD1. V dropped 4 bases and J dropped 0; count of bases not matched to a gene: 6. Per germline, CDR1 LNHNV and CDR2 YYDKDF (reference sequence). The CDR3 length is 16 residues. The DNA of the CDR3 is TGTGCCACCAGCACCTGGACAGGCTACTCCTACAATGAGCAGTTCTTC. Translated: CATSTWTGYSYNEQFF.

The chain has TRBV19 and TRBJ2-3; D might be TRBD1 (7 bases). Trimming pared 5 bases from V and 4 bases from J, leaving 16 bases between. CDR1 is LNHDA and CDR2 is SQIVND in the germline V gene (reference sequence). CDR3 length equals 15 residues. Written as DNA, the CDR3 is TGTGCCAGTAGTCGAGGGGGCGGGGTGGCAGATACGCAGTATTTT. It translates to CASSRGGGVADTQYF.

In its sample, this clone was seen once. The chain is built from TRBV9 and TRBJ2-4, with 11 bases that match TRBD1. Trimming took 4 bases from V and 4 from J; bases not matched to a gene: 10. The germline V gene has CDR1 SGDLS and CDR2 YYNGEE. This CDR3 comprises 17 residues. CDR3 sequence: CASSPRTGGLMKNIQYF. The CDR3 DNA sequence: TGTGCCAGCAGCCCCCGGACAGGGGGCCTGATGAAAAACATTCAGTACTTC.

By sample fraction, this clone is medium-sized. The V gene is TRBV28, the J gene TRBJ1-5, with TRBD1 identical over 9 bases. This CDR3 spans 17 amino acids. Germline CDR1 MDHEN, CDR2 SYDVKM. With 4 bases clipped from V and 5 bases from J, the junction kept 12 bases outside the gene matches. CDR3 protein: CASSSPNQDRGDQPQHF. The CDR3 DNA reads TGTGCCAGCAGTTCCCCGAACCAGGACAGGGGAGATCAGCCCCAGCATTTT.

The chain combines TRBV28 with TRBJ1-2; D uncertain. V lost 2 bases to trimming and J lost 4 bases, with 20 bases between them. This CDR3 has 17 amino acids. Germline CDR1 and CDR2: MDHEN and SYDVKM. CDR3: CASSLIPGLFHGYGYTF. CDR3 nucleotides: TGTGCCAGCAGTTTAATCCCCGGACTGTTCCACGGCTATGGCTACACCTTC.

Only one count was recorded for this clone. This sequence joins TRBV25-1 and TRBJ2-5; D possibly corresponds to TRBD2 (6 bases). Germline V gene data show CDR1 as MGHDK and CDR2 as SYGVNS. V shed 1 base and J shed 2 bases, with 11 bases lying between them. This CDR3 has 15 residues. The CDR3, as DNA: TGTGCCAGCAGTGAATCTATTGGGGGGCAAGAGACCCAGTACTTC. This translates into CASSESIGGQETQYF.

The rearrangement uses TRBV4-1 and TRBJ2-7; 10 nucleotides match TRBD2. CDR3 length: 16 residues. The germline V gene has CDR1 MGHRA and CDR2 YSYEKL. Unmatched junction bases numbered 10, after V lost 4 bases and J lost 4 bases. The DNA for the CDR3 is TGCGCCAGCAGCCTCGGGAGCGGGGGGGCGATTTACGAGCAGTACTTC. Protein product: CASSLGSGGAIYEQYF.

CDR3 in amino acids: CASSQDRGSFKDEQFF. The CDR3 nucleotides read TGTGCCAGCAGCCAAGATAGGGGATCCTTCAAGGATGAGCAGTTCTTC. The V gene is TRBV14, the J gene TRBJ2-1; D perhaps matches TRBD1 (5 bases). Trimming stripped 0 bases from V and 8 bases from J, with 17 bases between. The CDR3 is 16 amino acids. Germline V lookup: CDR1 SGHDN, CDR2 FVKESK.

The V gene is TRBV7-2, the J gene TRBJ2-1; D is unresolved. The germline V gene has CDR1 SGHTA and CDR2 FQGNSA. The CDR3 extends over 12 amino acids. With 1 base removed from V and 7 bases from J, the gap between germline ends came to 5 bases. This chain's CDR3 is CASSLGRNEQFF. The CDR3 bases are TGTGCCAGCAGCTTAGGCAGGAATGAGCAGTTCTTC.

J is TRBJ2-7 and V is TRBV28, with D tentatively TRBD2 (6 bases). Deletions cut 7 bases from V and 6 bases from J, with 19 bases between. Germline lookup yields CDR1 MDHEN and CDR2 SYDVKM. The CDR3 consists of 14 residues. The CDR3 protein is CASTTPGQGLEQYF. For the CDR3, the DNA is TGTGCCAGCACCACTCCCGGGCAGGGACTCGAGCAGTACTTC.

CDR3 protein: CASSEGLGGVETQYF. CDR3 bases: TGTGCCAGCAGTGAAGGGTTAGGAGGGGTTGAGACCCAGTACTTC. The chain links TRBV2 to TRBJ2-5; possible D gene TRBD2, 6 bases. CDR1 and CDR2 from the germline V gene are SNHLY and FYNNEI. The V and J ends lost 1 base and 5 bases respectively, with 14 bases between them. The CDR3 has 15 residues.

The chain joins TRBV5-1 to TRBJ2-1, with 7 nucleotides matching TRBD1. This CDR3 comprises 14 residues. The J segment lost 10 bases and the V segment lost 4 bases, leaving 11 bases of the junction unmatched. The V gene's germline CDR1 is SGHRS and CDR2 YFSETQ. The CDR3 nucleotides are TGCGCCAGCAGCCCCGGGACAGAGGGTGCGGAGCAGTTCTTC. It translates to CASSPGTEGAEQFF.

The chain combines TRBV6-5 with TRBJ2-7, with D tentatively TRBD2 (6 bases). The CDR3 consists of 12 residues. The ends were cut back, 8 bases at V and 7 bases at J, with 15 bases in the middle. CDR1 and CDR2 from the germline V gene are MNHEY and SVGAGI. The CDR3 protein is CASAGTAREQYF. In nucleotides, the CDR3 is TGTGCCAGCGCCGGGACTGCTCGGGAGCAGTACTTC.

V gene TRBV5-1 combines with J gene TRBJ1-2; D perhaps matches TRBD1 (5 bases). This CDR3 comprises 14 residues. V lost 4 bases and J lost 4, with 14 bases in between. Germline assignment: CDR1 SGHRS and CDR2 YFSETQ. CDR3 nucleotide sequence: TGCGCCAGCAGCGGAGGGGAGATGGGCTATGGCTACACCTTC. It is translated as CASSGGEMGYGYTF.

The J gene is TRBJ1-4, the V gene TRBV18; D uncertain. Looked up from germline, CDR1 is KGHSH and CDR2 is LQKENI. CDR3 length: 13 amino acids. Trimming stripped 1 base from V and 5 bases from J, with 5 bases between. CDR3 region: CASSPRGNEKLFF. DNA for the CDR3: TGTGCCAGCTCACCACGAGGGAATGAAAAACTGTTTTTT. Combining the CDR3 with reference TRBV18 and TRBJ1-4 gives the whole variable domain NAGVMQNPRHLVRRRGQEARLRCSPMKGHSHVYWYRQLPEEGLKFMVYLQKENIIDESGMPKERFSAEFPKEGPSILRIQQVVRGDSAAYFCASSPRGNEKLFFGSGTQLSVL.

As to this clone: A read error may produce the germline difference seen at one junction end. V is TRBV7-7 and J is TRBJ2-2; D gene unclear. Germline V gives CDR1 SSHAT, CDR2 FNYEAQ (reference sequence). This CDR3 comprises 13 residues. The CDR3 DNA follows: TGTGCTAGCAGCTTAGATCGTTCGTTTAAGCTGTTTTTT. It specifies CASSLDRSFKLFF.

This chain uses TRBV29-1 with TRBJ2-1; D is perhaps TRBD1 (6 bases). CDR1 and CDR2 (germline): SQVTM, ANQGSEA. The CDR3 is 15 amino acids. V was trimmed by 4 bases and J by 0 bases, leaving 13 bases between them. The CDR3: CSVVPSGASYNEQFF. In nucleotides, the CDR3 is TGCAGCGTTGTGCCCTCAGGGGCCTCCTACAATGAGCAGTTCTTC.

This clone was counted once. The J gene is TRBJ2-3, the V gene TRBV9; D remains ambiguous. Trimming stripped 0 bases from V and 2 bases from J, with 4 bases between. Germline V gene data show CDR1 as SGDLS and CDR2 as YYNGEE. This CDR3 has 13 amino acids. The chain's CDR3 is CASSVDLTDTQYF. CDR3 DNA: TGTGCCAGCAGCGTAGATCTCACAGATACGCAGTATTTT.

In nucleotides, the CDR3 is TGTGCCAGCAGATTACAGGGGGCAGGGTCCTACGAGCAGTACTTC. It specifies CASRLQGAGSYEQYF. This chain uses TRBV2 with TRBJ2-7, with TRBD1 matching 9 bases. This CDR3 contains 15 residues. Per the germline V gene, CDR1 is SNHLY and CDR2 is FYNNEI. The V and J ends lost 6 bases and 1 base, in that order; junction bases with no gene match: 7.

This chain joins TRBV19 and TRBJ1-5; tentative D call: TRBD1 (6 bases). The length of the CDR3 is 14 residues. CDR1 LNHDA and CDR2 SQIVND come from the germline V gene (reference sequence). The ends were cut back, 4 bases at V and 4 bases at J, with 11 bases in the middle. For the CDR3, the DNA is TGTGCCAGTAGTAATAGTAGGGGGAATCAGCCCCAGCATTTT. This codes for CASSNSRGNQPQHF.